The rows below give T cell receptor beta chains drawn from one sample of a study of T cells in Graves' hyperthyroidism and ophthalmopathy. In TCRdb, the multiplex PCR reads were re-called with MiXCR into one record per CDR3 protein. The sample lists about 580,000 distinct CDR3 sequences, 46% occurring once. Sequencing used peripheral blood or thyroid tissue (not recorded which). These receptors were taken from a woman under 30 with Graves' hyperthyroidism. The CDR3 runs from the conserved cysteine through the conserved F or W. Clone size is stated in some rows and not others, as once, few, many or a class when expanded.

V,size,J,CDR3
TRBV19,many,TRBJ1-1,CASSIWPGRTEAFF
TRBV10-3,-,TRBJ2-5,CAISGTSGSRETQYF
TRBV2,-,TRBJ2-5,CASSYSPTSGLDTQYF
TRBV5-1,few,TRBJ2-2,CASEQGYGELFF
TRBV19,-,TRBJ2-1,CASRRTGGNEQFF
TRBV27,many,TRBJ2-2,CASSASGSSGELFF
TRBV2,many,TRBJ2-2,CAIDRTGVSAGELFF
TRBV19,many,TRBJ1-5,CASSTRQYSNQPQHF
TRBV6-6,-,TRBJ2-7,CASSYSWEGISSYEQYF
TRBV29-1,-,TRBJ2-5,CSSPKGRQQETQYF
TRBV7-8,once,TRBJ2-1,CASSPRTSGATVRDEQFF
TRBV5-1,-,TRBJ2-7,CASSLRPGTGAEQYF
TRBV5-1,-,TRBJ2-2,CASSQDPKGMNTGELFF
TRBV7-9,-,TRBJ1-5,CVSSLNGQPQHF
TRBV25-1,-,TRBJ2-7,CASSEGASGSHEQYF
TRBV29-1,-,TRBJ1-4,CSVGPPGGGEKLFF
TRBV7-9,-,TRBJ1-1,CASTRTDVNTEAFF
TRBV12-3/TRBV12-4,-,TRBJ2-7,CASNLSGTGVYEQYF
TRBV7-9,-,TRBJ2-7,CASSQSGSREQYF
TRBV10-3,-,TRBJ2-7,CAISARPGLAAYEQYF
TRBV7-9,-,TRBJ1-1,CASSLPPGGTGNAEAFF
TRBV5-1,many,TRBJ1-5,CASSLAVGQPQHF
TRBV6-5,many,TRBJ1-1,CASSQRAMGNTEAFF
TRBV20-1,-,TRBJ1-2,CSASGPGPRFGYTF
TRBV5-6,-,TRBJ2-3,CASSLPTGPDTQYF
TRBV5-4,many,TRBJ1-4,CASSLGPGGIEKLFF
TRBV20-1,-,TRBJ1-2,CSAQQGADYGYTF
TRBV5-1,once,TRBJ2-2,CASSLKLAGAGELFF
TRBV19,-,TRBJ1-5,CASSWGFDQPQHF
TRBV18,-,TRBJ1-1,CASSPRTDRNTEAFF
TRBV9,-,TRBJ2-3,CASRLGTAGGTDTQYF
TRBV7-8,-,TRBJ2-1,CASSPIAPSYNEQFF
TRBV7-2,-,TRBJ1-1,CASSSGTGLFEAFF
TRBV10-3,-,TRBJ2-5,CAISEGEEETQYF
TRBV12-3/TRBV12-4,few,TRBJ1-3,CASRPQPFRVMGNGNTIYF
TRBV10-3,-,TRBJ1-1,CAIRTGTGEAFF
TRBV29-1,many,TRBJ2-7,CSVERDSGGVGQYF
TRBV29-1,many,TRBJ1-5,CSVVDQPQHF
TRBV7-9,few,TRBJ2-7,CASSRTRGYSYEQYF
TRBV6-1,-,TRBJ2-7,CASSRVGISYEQYF
TRBV30,-,TRBJ2-5,CAWTRRGETQYF
TRBV20-1,-,TRBJ2-7,CSTPRRSYEQYF
TRBV7-2,many,TRBJ1-2,CASSETALYGYTF
TRBV12-3/TRBV12-4,-,TRBJ1-2,CASRLARQAGYTF
TRBV20-1,many,TRBJ2-5,CSARDEASGIETQYF
TRBV27,many,TRBJ1-1,CASSPLGANTEAFF
TRBV7-2,-,TRBJ1-1,CASSLEVGGSTEAFF